This T cell receptor beta chain was retrieved from a study of blood T cell repertoires in COVID-19. As for the study in general: The samples span acute and convalescent COVID-19 from the United States, Italy and Spain. The analysed material was cDNA or gDNA that came from T cells, B-cell-depleted T cells, or PBMCs.

Per the study methods: Reference gene primer amplification in the assay estimated nucleated cell counts. Some clones are missing from TCRdb's copy, which holds only in-frame ones; the method was immunoSEQ multiplex PCR. V and J calls and clone size are those listed in that table; D and trimming were worked out from the DNA. This sample has around 170,000 clones, with 70% to 90% found just once. The CDR3 is 15 amino acids. The V gene's germline CDR1 is LNHDA and CDR2 SQIVND (reference sequence). V was pared by 6 bases and J by 0 bases, with 14 bases between. Material: peripheral blood. This chain uses TRBV19 with TRBJ1-2; possible D gene TRBD1, 6 bases. The sequence was obtained from a man aged 60 to 75 with acute or convalescent COVID-19. CDR3 amino acids: CASRRTGRANYGYTF. The DNA of the CDR3 is TGTGCCAGTAGGAGAACAGGGAGAGCTAACTATGGCTACACCTTC.